The next 25 T cell receptor beta chains were all read from a single sample in a study of CD8+ T cells in alopecia areata (dated by TCRdb to about 2018). Sample time point, as interpreted from the label and publication: baseline before oral tofacitinib. The protocol used for the library was the immunoSEQ multiplex PCR assay. RNA was extracted from all samples and reverse transcribed into cDNA, which served as template for TCR sequencing. Drawn from immuneACCESS, this table holds only the in-frame rearrangements with V and J called that TCRdb kept. Clones are partly lost; checked studies trace under half to an unresolved V gene and leave the rest unexplained. The sample has some 150,000 clones on record, 40% to 60% of them singletons. The ten largest clones represent 15% to 20% of the sample. The sequenced sample was CD8+ T cells sorted from blood, obtained at week 0. The receptors were sampled from a human donor with alopecia areata.

V is TRBV11-2 and J is TRBJ1-2; 8 nucleotides align to TRBD1. Germline trimming cut 2 bases from V and 7 bases from J; bases unmatched to any gene: 3. Germline CDR1 and CDR2: SGHAT and FQNNGV. CDR3 size: 13 residues. The DNA of the CDR3 is TGTGCCAGCAGCTTATCAGGGGGCCGTGGCTACACCTTC. Translated, it gives CASSLSGGRGYTF.

The table lists this clone with a few counts. The CDR3 loop is CASSPDTRQETQYF. CDR3 DNA sequence: TGTGCCAGCAGCCCTGACACCCGCCAAGAGACCCAGTACTTC. V gene TRBV7-8 combines with J gene TRBJ2-5; D unresolved. Looked up from germline, CDR1 is SGHVS and CDR2 is FQNEAQ. This CDR3 region has 14 residues. Trimming shortened V by 5 bases and J by 1 base, and 11 bases separated the two germline ends.

This chain connects TRBV4-3 to TRBJ2-7; TRBD1 matches 8 bases. Germline lookup yields CDR1 LGHNA and CDR2 YSLEER. This CDR3 contains 15 residues. Germline trimming cut 0 bases from V and 3 bases from J; bases unmatched to any gene: 4. The CDR3 sequence: CASSQDGTGVYEQYF. The CDR3 DNA is TGCGCCAGCAGCCAAGATGGGACAGGTGTCTACGAGCAGTACTTC.

Only a few counts were recorded for this clone. The chain carries TRBV6-5 and TRBJ1-1; D gene uncertain. Between the trimmed V and J ends, which lost 2 bases and 1 base, there was a span of 14 bases. Germline V gene data show CDR1 as MNHEY and CDR2 as SVGAGI. The CDR3 contains 16 residues. The CDR3 loop is CASSYTDYGENTEAFF. In DNA form, the CDR3 reads TGTGCCAGCAGTTACACAGATTATGGGGAGAACACTGAAGCTTTCTTT.

The genes are TRBV9 and TRBJ1-2; 8 bases line up with TRBD1. The length of the CDR3 is 17 residues. V lost 3 bases to trimming and J lost 4 bases; unmatched junction nucleotides: 14. CDR1 and CDR2 from the germline V gene are SGDLS and YYNGEE. CDR3 sequence (DNA): TGTGCCAGCAGCGACAACCAAGGACAGGGAATATCCTATGGCTACACCTTC. Its translation: CASSDNQGQGISYGYTF.

The rearrangement uses TRBV7-3 and TRBJ2-7; D gene ambiguous. The germline V gene has CDR1 SGHTA and CDR2 FQGTGA. The CDR3 consists of 13 residues. Trimming cost V 2 bases and J 2 bases, with 7 bases left between them. This CDR3 is CASSLDSTYEQYF. Here the CDR3 DNA reads TGTGCCAGCAGCTTAGACTCAACCTACGAGCAGTACTTC.

This rearrangement joins TRBV30 to TRBJ1-5, with D perhaps TRBD1 (6 bases). This CDR3 has 14 residues. Germline CDR1 is GTSNPN and CDR2 is SVGIG (reference sequence). Trimming stripped 1 base from V and 7 bases from J, with 14 bases between. CDR3 in amino acids: CAWSDDSTGQPQHF. The CDR3 DNA reads TGTGCCTGGAGTGACGACTCGACAGGACAGCCCCAGCATTTT. Complete variable domain (other parts from reference TRBV30 and TRBJ1-5): SQTIHQWPATLVQPVGSPLSLECTVEGTSNPNLYWYRQAAGRGLQLLFYSVGIGQISSEVPQNLSASRPQDRQFILSSKKLLLSDSGFYLCAWSDDSTGQPQHFGDGTRLSIL.

Only one count was recorded for this clone. This rearrangement joins TRBV5-6 to TRBJ2-7, with 8 bases that match TRBD2. The CDR3 contains 15 residues. V was clipped by 4 bases and J by 2 bases; unmatched bases: 8. Germline V CDR1 and CDR2: SGHDT, YYEEEE. For the CDR3, the DNA is TGTGCCAGCAGCCAGACGGGGGGGAGACCCTACGAGCAGTACTTC. Translated: CASSQTGGRPYEQYF. Full variable domain (remainder filled in from reference TRBV5-6 and TRBJ2-7): DAGVTQSPTHLIKTRGQQVTLRCSPKSGHDTVSWYQQALGQGPQFIFQYYEEEERQRGNFPDRFSGHQFPNYSSELNVNALLLGDSALYLCASSQTGGRPYEQYFGPGTRLTVT.

The gene calls are TRBV30 and TRBJ2-7, with 7 bases fitting TRBD1. Germline trimming cut 0 bases from V and 5 bases from J; bases unmatched to any gene: 7. Germline assignment: CDR1 GTSNPN and CDR2 SVGIG (reference sequence). The CDR3 consists of 14 residues. The CDR3 spells CAWSVGDSRHEQYF. The CDR3 DNA is TGTGCCTGGAGTGTAGGGGACAGTCGACACGAGCAGTACTTC.

The CDR3 is CASSDRYSYEQYF. The CDR3 DNA sequence: TGTGCCAGCAGTGACCGGTACTCCTACGAGCAGTACTTC. The chain has TRBV2 and TRBJ2-7; D ambiguous. The CDR3 runs 13 residues. Germline CDR1 reads SNHLY; CDR2 reads FYNNEI. With 3 bases removed from V and 0 bases from J, the gap between germline ends came to 6 bases. The full variable domain, in which reference TRBV2 and TRBJ2-7 provide the parts outside the CDR3, is EPEVTQTPSHQVTQMGQEVILRCVPISNHLYFYWYRQILGQKVEFLVSFYNNEISEKSEIFDDQFSVERPDGSNFTLKIRSTKLEDSAMYFCASSDRYSYEQYFGPGTRLTVT.

The chain links TRBV7-8 to TRBJ1-1; no firm D call. V shed 2 bases and J shed 0 bases, with 7 bases lying between them. This CDR3 has 14 residues. The germline V gene has CDR1 SGHVS and CDR2 FQNEAQ. This CDR3 is CASSLLGLNTEAFF. For the CDR3, the DNA is TGTGCCAGCAGCTTATTGGGGTTGAACACTGAAGCTTTCTTT.

The rearrangement links TRBV29-1 to TRBJ2-5; D is unresolved. V lost 3 bases, J lost 11 bases, and 10 bases lay in between. Germline CDR1 is SQVTM and CDR2 is ANQGSEA. The CDR3 consists of 10 residues. CDR3 sequence (DNA): TGCAGCGTTGAGCTGATGACGCAGTACTTC. This codes for CSVELMTQYF.

The V call is TRBV29-1, the J call TRBJ2-2; 8 bases align to TRBD2. There are 12 residues in the CDR3. The germline V gene encodes CDR1 SQVTM and CDR2 ANQGSEA. Trimming took 4 bases from V and 5 from J; bases not matched to a gene: 0. The CDR3 protein is CSVAGGTGELFF. The CDR3 DNA sequence: TGCAGCGTTGCGGGGGGGACCGGGGAGCTGTTTTTT.

Of note for this clone: At the DNA level, this CDR3 is encoded by other sequences in the same sample as well. The rearrangement links TRBV30 to TRBJ1-1; D perhaps matches TRBD1 (5 bases). Trimming stripped 0 bases from V and 3 bases from J, with 5 bases between. Germline V gene lookup returns CDR1 GTSNPN and CDR2 SVGIG (reference sequence). The CDR3 contains 12 residues. CDR3 sequence: CAWSVGDTEAFF. The DNA for the CDR3 is TGTGCCTGGAGTGTAGGGGACACTGAAGCTTTCTTT.

The chain has TRBV14 and TRBJ2-5; TRBD1 might be the D (5 bases). V was trimmed by 4 bases and J by 2 bases, leaving 11 bases between them. Per the germline V gene, CDR1 is SGHDN and CDR2 is FVKESK. The CDR3 is 14 amino acids. The CDR3 reads CASSLGDRQETQYF. CDR3 nucleotides: TGTGCCAGCAGCCTCGGAGACAGACAAGAGACCCAGTACTTC.

The CDR3 loop is CASSTTGQGTHEQFF. CDR3 sequence (DNA): TGTGCCAGCAGTACCACCGGACAGGGTACGCATGAGCAGTTCTTC. This sequence joins TRBV27 and TRBJ2-1, with 8 bases aligning to TRBD1. J gave up 8 bases and V 5 bases, and 11 bases lay outside the gene matches. CDR1 is MNHEY and CDR2 is SMNVEV in the germline V gene (reference sequence). The CDR3 extends over 15 amino acids.

CDR3 bases: TGCGCCAGCAGCTTGGAACGGACAGGGGACGAGCAGTACTTC. Its protein product is CASSLERTGDEQYF. The rearrangement uses TRBV5-1 and TRBJ2-7; TRBD1 matches at 9 bases. Per the germline V gene, CDR1 is SGHRS and CDR2 is YFSETQ. The CDR3 contains 14 residues. Unmatched junction bases numbered 3, after V lost 0 bases and J lost 5 bases.

The chain links TRBV19 to TRBJ2-7; D remains unclear. The CDR3 loop spans 11 amino acids. Germline-derived CDR1 and CDR2 are LNHDA and SQIVND (reference sequence). Trimming cost V 4 bases and J 3 bases, with 4 bases left between them. The CDR3 sequence: CASSTGYEQYF. In nucleotides, the CDR3 is TGTGCCAGTAGTACGGGCTACGAGCAGTACTTC.

The chain carries TRBV7-8 and TRBJ1-2, with D unclear. From germline, CDR1 is SGHVS and CDR2 FQNEAQ. The CDR3 runs 13 residues. V was trimmed by 1 base and J by 4 bases, leaving 7 bases between them. For the CDR3, the DNA is TGTGCCAGCAGCTTAGTGCCGAGCTATGGCTACACCTTC. Translating gives CASSLVPSYGYTF. Together with reference TRBV7-8 and TRBJ1-2, the CDR3 gives the full variable domain: GAGVSQSPRYKVAKRGQDVALRCDPISGHVSLFWYQQALGQGPEFLTYFQNEAQLDKSGLPSDRFFAERPEGSVSTLKIQRTQQEDSAVYLCASSLVPSYGYTFGSGTRLTVV.

Only a few counts were recorded for this clone. V usage is TRBV7-8 and J usage is TRBJ1-3; the match to TRBD1 covers 7 bases. Germline lookup yields CDR1 SGHVS and CDR2 FQNEAQ. After removal of 5 bases from V and 2 bases from J, the junction contained 9 bases not matched to a gene. The CDR3 is 16 residues long. The DNA for the CDR3 is TGTGCCAGCAGCAACCGCCGACAGGGCCCTGGAAACACCATATATTTT. Amino acid sequence: CASSNRRQGPGNTIYF.

This sequence joins TRBV29-1 and TRBJ1-1; D is perhaps TRBD1 (6 bases). V lost 6 bases to trimming and J lost 11 bases, with 16 bases between them. The germline gives CDR1 SQVTM, CDR2 ANQGSEA. The CDR3 is 11 amino acids. The CDR3 DNA sequence: TGCAGCGTGCTGGAAGGGGGAATTGCTTTCTTT. Its translation: CSVLEGGIAFF.

V is TRBV15 and J is TRBJ2-6, with D maybe TRBD2 (5 bases). CDR1 is LNHNV and CDR2 is YYDKDF in the germline V gene (reference sequence). Trimming removed 5 bases at V and 1 base at J, with 9 bases between. CDR3 size: 15 residues. The CDR3 nucleotides read TGTGCCACCAGCTCTCGGACTTCTGGGGCCAACGTCCTGACTTTC. It codes for CATSSRTSGANVLTF.

In its sample, this clone was seen a few times. The same CDR3 also results from other DNA sequences found in this sample. V is TRBV30 and J is TRBJ1-1; possibly TRBD1 for D (6 bases). The CDR3 has 12 amino acids. The germline V gene encodes CDR1 GTSNPN and CDR2 SVGIG (reference sequence). Trimming left V 3 bases short and J 2 bases short, with 7 bases between. Here the CDR3 reads CAWRQGNTEAFF. The CDR3 region has the DNA TGTGCCTGGAGACAGGGTAACACTGAAGCTTTCTTT.

This clone was observed once. This chain joins TRBV30 and TRBJ2-2; D gene uncertain. Deletions cut 6 bases from V and 6 bases from J, with 14 bases between. Germline loops: CDR1 GTSNPN, CDR2 SVGIG (reference sequence). This CDR3 comprises 13 residues. This CDR3 is CACNRHESGELFF. CDR3 coding DNA: TGTGCCTGCAACCGACATGAGTCCGGGGAGCTGTTTTTT.

This clone was seen only a few times. The genes are TRBV11-3 and TRBJ2-6; weak D call: TRBD1 (6 bases). The CDR3 spans 17 residues. Trimming cost V 7 bases and J 0 bases, with 16 bases left between them. Germline V lookup: CDR1 SGHNT, CDR2 YENEEA. CDR3 sequence: CASNPRGSSSGANVLTF. Written as DNA, the CDR3 is TGTGCCAGCAACCCCAGGGGCTCCAGCTCTGGGGCCAACGTCCTGACTTTC.